This T cell receptor beta chain was sequenced during a study of blood T cell repertoires in COVID-19. This table comes from immunoSEQ multiplex PCR, and its TCRdb copy is limited to in-frame clones, with some not included. The repertoire holds approximately 150,000 clones, 84% seen once, with roughly 4.4% in the top ten. The CDR3 has 15 amino acids. With 4 bases clipped from V and 5 bases from J, the junction kept 10 bases outside the gene matches. Per germline, CDR1 MDHEN and CDR2 SYDVKM. The genes are TRBV28 and TRBJ1-1; TRBD1 agrees at 7 bases. Sequenced input: peripheral blood. This sequence originates from a human donor in a cohort sampled during active COVID-19. CDR3 in DNA: TGTGCCAGCAGTTCCCCCCCGGGACAGAGGACTGAAGCTTTCTTT. This translates into CASSSPPGQRTEAFF.